One sample yielded the 9 T cell receptor beta chains listed below, sequenced in a study of cytotoxic CD8 clonotypes in ibrutinib-treated CLL. Using immunoSEQ multiplex PCR, the repertoire was profiled, and TCRdb retains in-frame clones only, with some absent. In the table there are about 130,000 clones, roughly three quarters of which are singletons. The sequencing used PBMCs, collected after 12 months of ibrutinib treatment. The receptors originated from a human donor with chronic lymphocytic leukemia.

The chain links TRBV30 to TRBJ2-7; D remains unclear. From germline, CDR1 is GTSNPN and CDR2 SVGIG (reference sequence). V lost 3 bases to trimming and J lost 0 bases, with 12 bases between them. This CDR3 region has 14 residues. This CDR3 is CAWRAEQNSYEQYF. Written as DNA, the CDR3 is TGTGCCTGGAGGGCAGAGCAAAACTCCTACGAGCAGTACTTC.

The genes are TRBV29-1 and TRBJ1-2; D not resolved. The CDR3 is made up of 15 amino acids. The germline V gene encodes CDR1 SQVTM and CDR2 ANQGSEA. The V end was cut by 2 bases, the J end by 4 bases, with 17 bases between. As DNA, the CDR3 is TGCAGCGTTGAAACGGGAGAGGTGGCTGGCTATGGCTACACCTTC. Translated, it gives CSVETGEVAGYGYTF. Full variable domain (rest looked up from reference TRBV29-1 and TRBJ1-2): SAVISQKPSRDICQRGTSLTIQCQVDSQVTMMFWYRQQPGQSLTLIATANQGSEATYESGFVIDKFPISRPNLTFSTLTVSNMSPEDSSIYLCSVETGEVAGYGYTFGSGTRLTVV.

The chain links TRBV7-6 to TRBJ2-3, with 12 positions matching TRBD2. V lost 7 bases, J lost 6 bases, and 11 bases stayed unmatched. Germline V lookup: CDR1 SGHVS, CDR2 FNYEAQ. The CDR3 covers 16 residues. The CDR3 bases are TGTGCCAGCAACAATTTACTAGCGGGAGGAGAGGATACGCAGTATTTT. This sequence encodes CASNNLLAGGEDTQYF.

This sequence joins TRBV7-9 and TRBJ2-1; 11 nucleotides line up with TRBD2. Germline V gives CDR1 SEHNR, CDR2 FQNEAQ (reference sequence). The CDR3 extends over 13 amino acids. V lost 6 bases to trimming and J lost 10 bases; unmatched junction nucleotides: 5. The CDR3 coding sequence is TGTGCCAGCAGAGAACTAGCGGGAGAAGAGCAGTTCTTC. Protein product: CASRELAGEEQFF.

This clone showed up just a few times. This chain links TRBV4-2 with TRBJ1-3; D gene uncertain. This CDR3 has 15 residues. V lost 0 bases and J 0 bases, leaving 6 bases between the germline ends. Germline-derived CDR1 and CDR2 are LGHNA and YNFKEQ. CDR3 amino acids: CASSQEGRSGNTIYF. The DNA of the CDR3 is TGTGCCAGCAGCCAAGAAGGGCGCTCTGGAAACACCATATATTTT.

This chain uses TRBV6-4 with TRBJ2-3, with 12 bases identical to TRBD2. Germline lookup yields CDR1 MRHNA and CDR2 SNTAGT. This CDR3 has 15 residues. J was trimmed by 4 bases and V by 6 bases; bases with no gene match: 5. The CDR3: CASSRLAGVADTQYF. CDR3 DNA sequence: TGTGCCAGCAGCCGACTAGCGGGAGTTGCAGATACGCAGTATTTT.

The V call is TRBV19, the J call TRBJ2-7; 7 nucleotides agree with TRBD1. This CDR3 comprises 14 residues. Germline CDR1 reads LNHDA; CDR2 reads SQIVND (reference sequence). Trimming removed 7 bases from V and 5 bases from J; junction bases left unmatched: 11. The CDR3 protein is CASKQRDSGDEQYF. The CDR3 region has the DNA TGTGCCAGTAAGCAACGGGACAGTGGAGACGAGCAGTACTTC.

The genes are TRBV4-3 and TRBJ2-3; D is unclear. Trimming shortened V by 3 bases and J by 2 bases, and 9 bases separated the two germline ends. The CDR3 has 14 amino acids. The germline gives CDR1 LGHNA, CDR2 YSLEER. The CDR3 DNA is TGCGCCAGCAGCCACCTGCCCTCCACAGATACGCAGTATTTT. Protein: CASSHLPSTDTQYF.

This sequence joins TRBV5-6 and TRBJ1-5; D is uncertain. The CDR3 has 15 residues. The V and J ends lost 2 bases and 0 bases respectively, with 9 bases between them. Germline V lookup: CDR1 SGHDT, CDR2 YYEEEE. Here the CDR3 DNA reads TGTGCCAGCAGCTTAAGGTTGGATAGCAATCAGCCCCAGCATTTT. This gives the protein CASSLRLDSNQPQHF.